Presented here are 6 T cell receptor beta chains from one specimen sequenced in a study of long-term antiretroviral therapy in people with HIV. Researchers ran immunoSEQ v3.0 at survey level. Repertoires were generated with immunoSEQ multiplex PCR, while TCRdb's copy carries only in-frame clones and drops some. The sample holds 15,000 to 20,000 clones, roughly 75% seen once. Sample: unsorted PBMCs, taken 1.5 years before starting antiretroviral therapy. Receptor source: a woman between 45 and 60 years old with HIV.

The rearrangement joins TRBV27 to TRBJ1-2, with TRBD1 identical over 9 bases. This CDR3 has 14 amino acids. The junction had 8 bases not matched to a gene; V was cut back by 4 bases and J by 8 bases. In germline, CDR1 is MNHEY, CDR2 SMNVEV (reference sequence). The CDR3, as DNA: TGTGCCAGCAGTTCGAGCGGGACAGGGTACGGCTACACCTTC. Amino acid sequence: CASSSSGTGYGYTF.

The chain is built from TRBV7-2 and TRBJ2-7; 10 nucleotides align to TRBD1. With 4 bases clipped from V and 8 bases from J, the junction kept 5 bases outside the gene matches. CDR3 length: 13 residues. Germline lookup yields CDR1 SGHTA and CDR2 FQGNSA. CDR3 loop: CASSSGTGAQQYV. In DNA, the CDR3 is TGTGCCAGCAGCTCGGGGACAGGGGCGCAGCAGTACGTC.

This clone appeared once. This chain joins TRBV5-1 and TRBJ2-5, with unresolved D. Germline V gene lookup returns CDR1 SGHRS and CDR2 YFSETQ. The ends were cut back, 0 bases at V and 4 bases at J, with 13 bases in the middle. There are 15 residues in the CDR3. The CDR3 sequence is CASSLGPSSRETQYF. CDR3 bases: TGCGCCAGCAGCTTGGGTCCTAGTTCTCGAGAGACCCAGTACTTC.

The rearrangement links TRBV5-4 to TRBJ2-5, with 8 bases lining up with TRBD1. After removal of 4 bases from V and 5 bases from J, the junction contained 13 bases not matched to a gene. Germline CDR1 and CDR2: SGHNT and YYREEE (reference sequence). CDR3 length: 16 residues. CDR3 nucleotide sequence: TGTGCCAGCAGCCTGCGGATGCAGGGGGCACGGGAGACCCAGTACTTC. Translation: CASSLRMQGARETQYF. The full variable domain, in which reference TRBV5-4 and TRBJ2-5 provide the parts outside the CDR3, is ETGVTQSPTHLIKTRGQQVTLRCSSQSGHNTVSWYQQALGQGPQFIFQYYREEENGRGNFPPRFSGLQFPNYSSELNVNALELDDSALYLCASSLRMQGARETQYFGPGTRLLVL.

Here the CDR3 reads CASSFDRDPEAFF. Written as DNA, the CDR3 is TGTGCCAGCAGCTTCGACAGGGACCCTGAAGCTTTCTTT. The chain uses TRBV11-2 and TRBJ1-1, with 7 positions matching TRBD1. Trimming removed 3 bases from V and 6 bases from J; junction bases left unmatched: 4. This CDR3 region has 13 residues. Germline V gene sequence: CDR1 SGHAT, CDR2 FQNNGV. Together with reference TRBV11-2 and TRBJ1-1, the CDR3 gives the full variable domain: EAGVAQSPRYKIIEKRQSVAFWCNPISGHATLYWYQQILGQGPKLLIQFQNNGVVDDSQLPKDRFSAERLKGVDSTLKIQPAKLEDSAVYLCASSFDRDPEAFFGQGTRLTVV.

The chain uses TRBV4-1 and TRBJ1-4; D gene ambiguous. The CDR3 consists of 17 residues. The germline gives CDR1 MGHRA, CDR2 YSYEKL. The germline V and J ends were trimmed by 3 bases and 0 bases, with 14 bases remaining between them. CDR3 sequence reads: CASSQGPSGATNEKLFF. The CDR3 DNA reads TGCGCCAGCAGCCAGGGCCCTAGCGGTGCAACTAATGAAAAACTGTTTTTT.